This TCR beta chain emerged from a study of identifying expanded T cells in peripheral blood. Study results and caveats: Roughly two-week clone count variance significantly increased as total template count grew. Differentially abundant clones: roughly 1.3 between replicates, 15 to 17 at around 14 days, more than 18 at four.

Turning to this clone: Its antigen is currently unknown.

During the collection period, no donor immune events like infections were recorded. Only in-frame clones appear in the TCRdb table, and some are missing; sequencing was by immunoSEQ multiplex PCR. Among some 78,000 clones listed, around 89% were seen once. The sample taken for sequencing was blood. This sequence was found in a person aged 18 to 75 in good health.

The CDR3 sequence is CASSLEQGADYEQYF. As DNA, the CDR3 is TGCGCCAGCAGCTTGGAACAGGGGGCGGACTACGAGCAGTACTTC. The chain links TRBV5-1 to TRBJ2-7; 9 positions match TRBD1. CDR1 and CDR2 from the germline V gene are SGHRS and YFSETQ. The CDR3 sequence is 15 residues long. V was pared by 0 bases and J by 3 bases, with 4 bases of the junction left unmatched.